This T cell receptor (beta chain) derives from a study of radiotherapy plus CTLA-4 blockade in lung cancer. J gave up 7 bases and V 4 bases, and 4 bases lay outside the gene matches. Germline lookup yields CDR1 ENHRY and CDR2 SYGVKD. The CDR3 is made up of 15 amino acids. Repertoires were generated with immunoSEQ multiplex PCR, while TCRdb's copy carries only in-frame clones and drops some. The sample lists around 38,000 clones, roughly 85% occurring once. The receptor was derived from a human donor with non-small cell lung cancer whose response to radiotherapy plus ipilimumab could not be evaluated. The material was peripheral blood, obtained from a patient treated with radiotherapy plus ipilimumab. The rearrangement joins TRBV10-3 to TRBJ2-1, with TRBD2 matching 13 bases. Here the CDR3 DNA reads TGTGCCATCAGTGCGACTAGCGGGAGGACGAATGAGCAGTTCTTC. Protein sequence: CAISATSGRTNEQFF.